This T cell receptor beta chain was found in a study of T cell responses to AZD1222 COVID-19 vaccine. As for this clone: Its antigen is currently unknown.

The CDR3 has 13 residues. Trimming removed 3 bases at V and 5 bases at J, with 11 bases between. Germline CDR1 reads SEHNR; CDR2 reads FQNEAQ (reference sequence). Sequencing was performed with immunoSEQ multiplex PCR; in TCRdb, only in-frame clones are kept and a portion is missing. Of some 130,000 clones listed, approximately 92% were seen once; the top ten hold 6.5% to 8%. Regarding the study as a whole: Seropositive status at baseline applied to only five to seven AZD1222 recipients. Donors were mostly white British, more females; clonal diversity possibly underestimated.

Doses given second, at about 4 or about 12 weeks, were pooled. The clonotype comes from an adult who received the AZD1222 COVID-19 vaccine. This specimen consisted of peripheral blood, obtained 28 days after the second AZD1222 dose. This chain connects TRBV7-9 to TRBJ2-7; weak D call: TRBD1 (5 bases). The CDR3 protein is CASSFPGSNEQYF. The CDR3 nucleotides are TGTGCCAGCAGCTTTCCAGGGTCTAACGAGCAGTACTTC.